This T cell receptor beta chain was captured by sequencing in a study of OX40 agonist ivuxolimab in advanced cancers. On the study more broadly: Intravenous ivuxolimab was administered to patients every 2 weeks at 0.01 to 10 mg/kg.

This clone appeared a few times. Its specificity is unknown. Method: immunoSEQ multiplex PCR; TCRdb's copy keeps in-frame clones and lacks some. Here the sample spans some 70,000 clones, around 80% being singletons. This CDR3 comprises 16 residues. Germline-derived CDR1 and CDR2 are SGHTA and FQGTGA. Trimming left V 2 bases short and J 5 bases short, with 16 bases between. Study-wide results and caveats: Those patients achieving a partial response at 0.1-3.0 mg/kg showed among the lowest clonal expansion. Clonal expansion was seen in CD4+ and CD8+ blood T cells by week 6 at 0.1 to 3.0 mg/kg.

This sequence joins TRBV7-3 and TRBJ2-1; D possibly corresponds to TRBD2 (6 bases). This TCR was recovered from an adult with an advanced solid tumor such as melanoma, head and neck, liver or kidney cancer. The sample was CD4+ or CD8+ T cells sorted from blood, taken in a trial of the OX40 agonist ivuxolimab. The CDR3 reads CASSLSRSGVDNEQFF. CDR3 bases: TGTGCCAGCAGCTTATCTAGATCGGGGGTAGACAATGAGCAGTTCTTC.